This record looks at one TCR beta chain sequence and its context. Its specificity is unknown. The sample belongs to a study of T cell repertoires in cytomegalovirus infection. Study in general: Indicated by public TCR beta signatures were CMV infection and matching HLA type. Study-level results: Across the ex vivo response, the dominant clonotypes were HLA-C-restricted CMV-specific TCR beta clonotypes. Public TCR beta family frequency separated CMV-and-HLA carriers, including in an independent cohort.

The germline V gene encodes CDR1 LNHDA and CDR2 SQIVND (reference sequence). CDR3 size: 14 residues. V shed 7 bases and J shed 0 bases, with 9 bases lying between them. Via MiXCR, TCRdb re-called the reads, giving one row per CDR3 protein. The table records more than 150,000 distinct CDR3 sequences, about 25% of them present only once. This TCR was sampled from a human donor in good health (CMV status not recorded). Some clones in this sample may be carry-over from other donors' samples. Sequencing used PBMCs. The rearrangement links TRBV19 to TRBJ2-2, with a weak D call TRBD1 (6 bases). Here the CDR3 reads CASMRQANTGELFF. Written as DNA, the CDR3 is TGTGCCAGTATGAGACAGGCGAACACCGGGGAGCTGTTTTTT.